This is a list of T cell receptor beta chains from one sample in a study of cytomegalovirus exposure and HLA in healthy donors. This table comes from immunoSEQ multiplex PCR, and its TCRdb copy is limited to in-frame clones, with some not included. The sample lists 150,000 to 200,000 clones; approximately 78% were seen once. Source material: PBMCs. All receptors come from a human donor in good health. The CDR3 runs from the conserved cysteine through the conserved F or W.

V: TRBV5-1
J: TRBJ1-1
length: 15
CDR3: CASSTTQGWDTEAFF

V: TRBV30
J: TRBJ2-1
length: 15
CDR3: CAWTPDSSSYNEQFF

V: TRBV14
J: TRBJ1-1
length: 17
CDR3: CASSQGRRAGLNTEAFF

V: TRBV7-2
J: TRBJ2-5
length: 14
CDR3: CASSSPGEGETQYF

V: TRBV6-1
J: TRBJ1-2
length: 16
CDR3: CASSANSNRDSYGYTF

V: TRBV18
J: TRBJ2-5
length: 16
CDR3: CASSPRGQGLHETQYF

V: TRBV25-1
J: TRBJ1-1
length: 14
CDR3: CASSELGGDTEAFF

V: TRBV7-9
J: TRBJ1-5
length: 16
CDR3: CASSRQGALENQPQHF

V: TRBV19
J: TRBJ2-3
length: 19
CDR3: CASSIAPETTSWGLDTQYF

V: TRBV7-3
J: TRBJ1-4
length: 15
CDR3: CASSPRGGADEKLFF

V: TRBV5-4
J: TRBJ2-1
length: 16
CDR3: CASSLSTGMLWNEQFF

V: TRBV5-8
J: TRBJ1-2
length: 13
CDR3: CASNPGQGARYTF